The clone carrying this T cell receptor beta chain was found many times. The data originate from a study of low-dose radiotherapy and immunotherapy resistance in tumors. The overall study: Doses of 0.5 Gy per fraction every 2 weeks, totaling 6.5 Gy, went to Cohort 1. Cyclophosphamide was given intravenously at 200 mg/m2 every two weeks, and each dose came one day before radiation and immunotherapy. Intravenous administration to patients comprised nivolumab at 240 mg every two weeks and ipilimumab at 1 mg/kg every six weeks.

Time point given: before trial treatment. Patients qualified if they had advanced solid tumors that lacked tumor-infiltrating lymphocytes. Covering alpha and beta chains, TRAV- and TRBV-specific primers were used for the first-strand cDNA. PCR amplification of the TCRs was performed with Phusion for 20 PCR cycles, and it relied on a constant-region primer together with a V-primer adapter. Each CDR3 protein is one row after TCRdb ran MiXCR on the reads. The data hold 55,000 to 80,000 distinct CDR3 sequences, with around 27% observed a single time. Germline-derived CDR1 and CDR2 are SGDLS and YYNGEE. The CDR3 totals 15 residues. Germline trimming cut 4 bases from V and 1 base from J; bases unmatched to any gene: 5.

The sample was PBMCs, taken before treatment. The V and J genes are TRBV9 and TRBJ2-1; 7 nucleotides align to TRBD1. The clonotype was recovered from a male donor with rectosigmoid adenocarcinoma. The CDR3 coding sequence is TGTGCCAGCAGCCCCGGGACAGCTTCCTACAATGAGCAGTTCTTC. Its protein product is CASSPGTASYNEQFF. Full variable domain (missing parts from reference TRBV9 and TRBJ2-1): DSGVTQTPKHLITATGQRVTLRCSPRSGDLSVYWYQQSLDQGLQFLIQYYNGEERAKGNILERFSAQQFPDLHSELNLSSLELGDSALYFCASSPGTASYNEQFFGPGTRLTVL.